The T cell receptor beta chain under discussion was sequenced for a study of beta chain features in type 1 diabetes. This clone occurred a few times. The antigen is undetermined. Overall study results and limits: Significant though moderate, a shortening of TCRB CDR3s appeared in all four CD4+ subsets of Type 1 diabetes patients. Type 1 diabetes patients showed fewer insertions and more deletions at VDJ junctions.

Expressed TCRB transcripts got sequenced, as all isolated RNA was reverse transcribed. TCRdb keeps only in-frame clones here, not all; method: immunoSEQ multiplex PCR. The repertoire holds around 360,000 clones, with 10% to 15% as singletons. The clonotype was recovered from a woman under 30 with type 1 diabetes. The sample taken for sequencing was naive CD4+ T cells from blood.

The CDR3 protein is CASSSRGGAYEQYF. The CDR3 DNA follows: TGTGCCAGCAGCTCCAGGGGAGGGGCCTACGAGCAGTACTTC. The chain couples TRBV5-4 to TRBJ2-7; D is perhaps TRBD2 (7 bases). The CDR3 covers 14 residues. Germline assignment: CDR1 SGHNT and CDR2 YYREEE (reference sequence). The V and J ends lost 3 bases and 2 bases respectively, with 12 bases between them.